Sequencing of this T cell receptor beta chain was carried out in a study of graft-versus-host responses after intestinal transplantation. Study-wide background: The study gave all recipients anti-thymocyte globulin induction, then tacrolimus and steroids for two to three years. Findings and limits, study-wide: The recipient marrow held GvH clones, and some of them showed up first in ileum or blood. Some patients had graft-donor T cell macrochimerism, and their allografts showed high graft-versus-host to host-versus-graft clonal ratios.

Tissue from the graft was processed to free its intraepithelial and lamina propria lymphocytes. Assay used: immunoSEQ multiplex PCR; TCRdb lists only in-frame clones, some missing. The sample contains 13,000 to 15,000 clones, 70% of which appear only once. In regard to this clone: The antigen remains undetermined.

The sequencing here drew on ileum tissue, taken around 690 days after intestinal transplantation. The receptor was derived from a human patient who received an intestinal transplant, so some T cells may come from the graft donor.

CDR3 residues: CSVETGFRDRGRSDYGYTF. In DNA, the CDR3 is TGCAGCGTTGAAACGGGGTTCCGGGACAGGGGCCGAAGTGACTATGGCTACACCTTC. This chain connects TRBV29-1 to TRBJ1-2, with 10 bases identical to TRBD1. This CDR3 comprises 19 residues. The germline V gene has CDR1 SQVTM and CDR2 ANQGSEA. V trimming: 2 bases; J trimming: 3 bases; junction bases outside the gene matches: 18.